This T cell receptor (beta chain) was documented in a study of identical twins. MiXCR, run by TCRdb on the 5' RACE reads, gives a single entry per CDR3 protein. This repertoire shows roughly 690,000 distinct CDR3 sequences, 21% found once; its top ten account for about 4.3%. This clonotype was seen only a few times. This CDR3 comprises 14 residues. CDR1 MNHEY and CDR2 SVGEGT come from the germline V gene. After removal of 6 bases from V and 5 bases from J, the junction contained 7 bases not matched to a gene. These data were also reused for a study on T cells expressing NK-cell markers. That source notes: The leading position in the CD3+CD56-NKG2C+ fraction of a handful of donors also went to these clonotypes.

The chain combines TRBV6-2 or TRBV6-3 with TRBJ2-1; 7 positions agree with TRBD2. Sequences were obtained from PBMCs. The sequence derives from a woman aged 18-29 years in good health. CDR3 region: CASSQSGTHNEQFF. CDR3 nucleotides: TGTGCCAGCAGCCAAAGCGGGACCCACAATGAGCAGTTCTTC.